This T cell receptor beta chain was identified during a study of blood T cell repertoires in COVID-19. At the level of the study: COVID-19 samples collected from the United States, Italy and Spain covered acute and convalescent phases. Sources were T cells, B-cell-depleted T cells, or PBMCs; the material itself was cDNA or gDNA.

Donors were grouped by their self-reported clinical history. Two negative PCRs, clearance, or symptom resolution were required of recovered Cohort 3 donors. Profiled with immunoSEQ multiplex PCR; TCRdb holds only in-frame clones, not every one. The table lists roughly 270,000 clones, roughly 85% of them singletons, with roughly 2.7% in the top ten. The specimen was PBMCs or T cells enriched from blood (not recorded which). This sequence was found in a woman between 50 and 59 years old who had recovered from COVID-19.

Written as DNA, the CDR3 is TGTGCCAGCAGCCAAGACTCGGTTAAAAATGAGCAGTTCTTC. It encodes CASSQDSVKNEQFF. The rearrangement joins TRBV3-1 (or the pseudogene TRBV3-2) to TRBJ2-1; no clear D gene. The CDR3 runs 14 residues. Trimming took off 0 bases at V and 7 bases at J, with 10 bases between the two ends. The germline CDR1 and CDR2 sequences are LGHDT and YNNKEL (reference sequence).